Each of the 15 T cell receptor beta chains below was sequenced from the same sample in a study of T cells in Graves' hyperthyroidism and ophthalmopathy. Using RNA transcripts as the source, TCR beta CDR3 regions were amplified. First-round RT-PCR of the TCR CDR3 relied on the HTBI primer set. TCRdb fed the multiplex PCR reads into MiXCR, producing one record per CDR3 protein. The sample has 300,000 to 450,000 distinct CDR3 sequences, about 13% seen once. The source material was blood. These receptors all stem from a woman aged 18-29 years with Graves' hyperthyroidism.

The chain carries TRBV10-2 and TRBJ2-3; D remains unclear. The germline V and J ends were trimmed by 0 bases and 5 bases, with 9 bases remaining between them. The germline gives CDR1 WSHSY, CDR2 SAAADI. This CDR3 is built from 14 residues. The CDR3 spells CASSESVALDTQYF. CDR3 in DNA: TGCGCCAGCAGTGAGTCGGTGGCCCTAGATACGCAGTATTTT.

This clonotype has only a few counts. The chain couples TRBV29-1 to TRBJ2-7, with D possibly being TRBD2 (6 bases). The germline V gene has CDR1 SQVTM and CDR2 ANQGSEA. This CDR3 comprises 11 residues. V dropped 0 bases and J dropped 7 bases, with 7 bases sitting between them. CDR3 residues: CSVEDRGEQYF. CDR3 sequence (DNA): TGCAGCGTTGAAGATCGGGGGGAGCAGTACTTC.

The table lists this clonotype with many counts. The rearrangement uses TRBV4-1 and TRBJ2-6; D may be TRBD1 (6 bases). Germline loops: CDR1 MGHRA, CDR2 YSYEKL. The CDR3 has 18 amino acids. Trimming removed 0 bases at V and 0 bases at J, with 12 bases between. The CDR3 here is CASSQESQGNSGANVLTF. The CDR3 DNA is TGCGCCAGCAGCCAAGAGTCCCAGGGGAACTCTGGGGCCAACGTCCTGACTTTC.

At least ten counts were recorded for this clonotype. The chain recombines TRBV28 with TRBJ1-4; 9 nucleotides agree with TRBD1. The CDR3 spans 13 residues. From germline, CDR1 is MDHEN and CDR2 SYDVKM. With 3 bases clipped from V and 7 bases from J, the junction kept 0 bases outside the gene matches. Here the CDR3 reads CASSLDRGEKLFF. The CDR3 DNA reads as TGTGCCAGCAGTTTGGACAGGGGTGAAAAACTGTTTTTT.

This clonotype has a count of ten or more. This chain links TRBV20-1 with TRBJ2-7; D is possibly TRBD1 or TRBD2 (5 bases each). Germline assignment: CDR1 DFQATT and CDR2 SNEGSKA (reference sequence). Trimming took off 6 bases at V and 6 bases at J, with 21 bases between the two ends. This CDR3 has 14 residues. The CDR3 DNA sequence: TGCAGTGCCTCTCCCCGGGGCCCCCTCTCCGAGCAGTACTTC. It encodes CSASPRGPLSEQYF.

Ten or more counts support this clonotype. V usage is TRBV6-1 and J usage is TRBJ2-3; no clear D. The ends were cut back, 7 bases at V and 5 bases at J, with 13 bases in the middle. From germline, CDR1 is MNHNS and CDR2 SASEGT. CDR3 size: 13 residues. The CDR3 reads CASNTYWRDTQYF. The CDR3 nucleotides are TGTGCCAGCAATACCTACTGGAGAGATACGCAGTATTTT.

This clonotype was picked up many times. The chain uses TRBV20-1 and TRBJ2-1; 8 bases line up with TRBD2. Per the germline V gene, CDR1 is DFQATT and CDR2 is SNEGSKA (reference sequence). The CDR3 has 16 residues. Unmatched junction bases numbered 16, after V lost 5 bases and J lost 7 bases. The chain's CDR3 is CSADRGSGSFFNEQFF. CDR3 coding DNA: TGCAGTGCTGACCGGGGGAGCGGGAGCTTCTTTAATGAGCAGTTCTTC.

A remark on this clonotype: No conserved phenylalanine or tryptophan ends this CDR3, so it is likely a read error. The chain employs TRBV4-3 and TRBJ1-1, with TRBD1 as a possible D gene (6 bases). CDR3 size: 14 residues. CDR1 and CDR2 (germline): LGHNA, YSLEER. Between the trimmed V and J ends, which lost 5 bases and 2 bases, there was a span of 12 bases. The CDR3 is CASSTRGGNTEAFL. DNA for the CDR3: TGCGCCAGCAGCACACGAGGGGGTAACACTGAAGCTTTCCTT.

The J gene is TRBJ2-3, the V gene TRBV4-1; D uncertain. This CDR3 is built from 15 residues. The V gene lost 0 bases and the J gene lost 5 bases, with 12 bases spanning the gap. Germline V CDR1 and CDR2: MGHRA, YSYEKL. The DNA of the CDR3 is TGCGCCAGCAGCCAAGATCATAGATTAGGAGATACGCAGTATTTT. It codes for CASSQDHRLGDTQYF.

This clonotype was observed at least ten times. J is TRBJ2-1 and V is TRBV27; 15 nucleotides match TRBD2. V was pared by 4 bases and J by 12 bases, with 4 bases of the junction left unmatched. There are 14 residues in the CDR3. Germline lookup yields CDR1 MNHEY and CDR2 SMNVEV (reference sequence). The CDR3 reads CASSSGTSGRTQFF. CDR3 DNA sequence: TGTGCCAGCAGTTCCGGGACTAGCGGGAGGACGCAGTTCTTC.

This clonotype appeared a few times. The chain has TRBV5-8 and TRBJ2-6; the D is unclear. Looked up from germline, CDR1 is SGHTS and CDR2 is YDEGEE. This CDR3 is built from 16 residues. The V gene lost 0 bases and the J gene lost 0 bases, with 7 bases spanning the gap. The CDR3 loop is CASSLGHRSGANVLTF. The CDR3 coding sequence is TGTGCCAGCAGCTTGGGACATCGCTCTGGGGCCAACGTCCTGACTTTC.

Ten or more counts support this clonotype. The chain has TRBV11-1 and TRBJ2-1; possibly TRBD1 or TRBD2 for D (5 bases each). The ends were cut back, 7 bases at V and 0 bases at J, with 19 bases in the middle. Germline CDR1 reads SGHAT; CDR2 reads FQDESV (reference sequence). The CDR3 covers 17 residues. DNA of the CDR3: TGTGCCAGCACCGCTCGCCGGGACCGTGGCTCCTACAATGAGCAGTTCTTC. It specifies CASTARRDRGSYNEQFF.

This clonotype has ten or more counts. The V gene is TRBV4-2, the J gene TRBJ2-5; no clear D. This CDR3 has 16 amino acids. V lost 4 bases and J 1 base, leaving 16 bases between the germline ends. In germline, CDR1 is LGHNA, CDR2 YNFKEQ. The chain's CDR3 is CASSLQVEQTQETQYF. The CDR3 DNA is TGTGCCAGCAGCCTTCAAGTCGAACAGACCCAAGAGACCCAGTACTTC.

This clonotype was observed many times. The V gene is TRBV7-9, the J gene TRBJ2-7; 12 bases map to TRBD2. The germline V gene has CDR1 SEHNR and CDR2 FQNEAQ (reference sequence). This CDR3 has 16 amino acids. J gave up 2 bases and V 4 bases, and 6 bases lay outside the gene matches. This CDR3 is CASSSPTSGRTYEQYF. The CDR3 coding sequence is TGTGCCAGCAGCTCCCCAACTAGCGGGAGGACCTACGAGCAGTACTTC. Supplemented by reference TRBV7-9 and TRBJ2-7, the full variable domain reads DTGVSQNPRHKITKRGQNVTFRCDPISEHNRLYWYRQTLGQGPEFLTYFQNEAQLEKSRLLSDRFSAERPKGSFSTLEIQRTEQGDSAMYLCASSSPTSGRTYEQYFGPGTRLTVT.

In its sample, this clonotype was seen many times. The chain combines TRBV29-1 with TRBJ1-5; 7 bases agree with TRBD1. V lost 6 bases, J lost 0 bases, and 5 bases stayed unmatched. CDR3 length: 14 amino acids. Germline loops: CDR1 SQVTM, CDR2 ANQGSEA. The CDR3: CSVTGTDSNQPQHF. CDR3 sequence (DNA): TGCAGCGTCACCGGGACAGATAGCAATCAGCCCCAGCATTTT.